This TCR beta chain comes out of a study of tissue T cells after allogeneic stem cell transplantation. Whole-study findings and limits: Across patients, clones rarely overlapped, yet motif clusters were shared tissue-specifically.

Notes on this clone: Its antigen is not known. Each gene name is a mouse one. Read sequence stops 1 residue before the CDR3 end, and the germline J gene provides the missing end.

The assay was immunoSEQ multiplex PCR, and TCRdb's table has in-frame clones only and misses some. In the table there are 8,500 to 9,000 clones, 40% to 50% of which are singletons. Germline-derived CDR1 and CDR2 are KGHPV and FQNQEV (reference sequence). This CDR3 has 14 amino acids. The V and J ends lost 2 bases and 0 bases respectively, with 8 bases between them. Time point meaning: mouse harvest day 7 after allogeneic transplant. Mouse grafts combined 10^7 T-cell-depleted bone marrow cells with 10^6 splenic CD5+ T cells. Tissues came from B6→BALB/c major-mismatch GVHD mice at day 7 or 14. The sequence came from a female BALB/c mouse given C57BL/6 T cells with graft-versus-host disease after an allogeneic hematopoietic cell transplant. The sequenced sample consisted of skin. The chain has TRBV26 and TRBJ2-7; TRBD1 might be the D (6 bases). CDR3 bases read: TGTGCCAGCAGTCTGCCAGGGGCCTCCTATGAACAGTAC. Translating it yields CASSLPGASYEQY. The whole CDR3 reads CASSLPGASYEQYF.